This passage covers 12 T cell receptor beta chains from one sample sequenced in a study of blood T cell repertoires in COVID-19 (TCRdb year 2020). Libraries were built with the immunoSEQ multiplex PCR assay. This immuneACCESS table, as held by TCRdb, lists in-frame sequences with V and J called but not all clones. Of the missing ones, under half trace to an unresolved V gene in checked studies; the others have no known cause. The sample records 230,000 or so clones, less than 90% of which are singletons. The biggest ten clones account for under 2.5% of the sample. Sequencing was performed on peripheral blood. These receptors were taken from a middle-aged man with active or convalescent COVID-19.

With respect to this clone: The germline gene is not matched at one end of the junction; a read error may be the cause. The genes are TRBV2 and TRBJ1-2; a possible D gene is TRBD1 (5 bases). The CDR3 totals 15 residues. The germline gives CDR1 SNHLY, CDR2 FYNNEI. The CDR3 loop is CASSEPVRVNYSYTF. Written as DNA, the CDR3 is TGTGCCAGCAGTGAGCCGGTCAGGGTGAACTATAGCTACACCTTC.

The genes are TRBV28 and TRBJ2-5, with 10 bases matching TRBD2. With 7 bases clipped from V and 1 base from J, the junction kept 6 bases outside the gene matches. The CDR3 spans 15 residues. The germline CDR1 and CDR2 sequences are MDHEN and SYDVKM. The CDR3 DNA is TGTGCCAGCACTATAGCGGGGGGTGCCCAAGAGACCCAGTACTTC. This translates into CASTIAGGAQETQYF.

About this clone itself: The junction differs from germline at one of its ends, possibly a read error. The gene calls are TRBV7-7 and TRBJ2-5; D perhaps matches TRBD2 (6 bases). The CDR3 is 15 amino acids. Germline V gene lookup returns CDR1 SSHAT and CDR2 FNYEAQ (reference sequence). This chain's CDR3 is CASSLRDRLGETQYF. CDR3 DNA: TGTGCTAGCAGCCTCCGAGACAGACTAGGGGAGACCCAGTACTTC.

The CDR3 DNA reads TGTGCCAGTAGTACATGGACTAGCGGGGCGAGCTCCTACAATGAGCAGTTCTTC. Its translation is CASSTWTSGASSYNEQFF. The J gene is TRBJ2-1, the V gene TRBV19, with 12 bases identical to TRBD2. The germline V gene has CDR1 LNHDA and CDR2 SQIVND (reference sequence). This CDR3 comprises 18 residues. Losses at the gene ends were 4 bases for V and 0 bases for J; bases not matched to a gene: 7.

This chain connects TRBV19 to TRBJ1-1; 9 bases are a match to TRBD1. CDR1 and CDR2 (germline): LNHDA, SQIVND (reference sequence). With 4 bases clipped from V and 5 bases from J, the junction kept 5 bases outside the gene matches. The CDR3 spans 14 residues. The CDR3 loop is CASSTPGTGTEAFF. The CDR3, as DNA: TGTGCCAGTAGTACCCCCGGGACAGGGACTGAAGCTTTCTTT.

The chain employs TRBV7-2 and TRBJ1-5; 8 bases are shared with TRBD1. CDR3 length equals 13 residues. With V trimmed by 5 bases and J by 8 bases, 5 bases remained unmatched. From germline, CDR1 is SGHTA and CDR2 FQGNSA. CDR3 loop: CASSVQGDKPQHF. As DNA, the CDR3 is TGTGCCAGCAGCGTACAGGGGGATAAGCCCCAGCATTTT.

This clone was picked up a small number of times. The rearrangement joins TRBV6-1 to TRBJ1-3; 7 bases align to TRBD1. In germline, CDR1 is MNHNS, CDR2 SASEGT. V lost 0 bases and J lost 0; bases outside the gene matches: 11. The CDR3 totals 19 residues. Here the CDR3 DNA reads TGTGCCAGCAGTGAAGCCTCAAGGGGGCCTTTTTACTCTGGAAACACCATATATTTT. It encodes CASSEASRGPFYSGNTIYF.

CDR3 nucleotide sequence: TGTGCCAGCATGACCGGGACAGGGAGCAATGAGCAGTTCTTC. It codes for CASMTGTGSNEQFF. The chain is built from TRBV7-6 and TRBJ2-1; 9 bases align to TRBD1. This CDR3 has 14 amino acids. Germline V gene lookup returns CDR1 SGHVS and CDR2 FNYEAQ. Unmatched junction bases numbered 7, after V lost 7 bases and J lost 6 bases. The entire variable domain, with the rest obtained from reference TRBV7-6 and TRBJ2-1, is as follows: GAGVSQSPRYKVTKRGQDVALRCDPISGHVSLYWYRQALGQGPEFLTYFNYEAQQDKSGLPNDRFSAERPEGSISTLTIQRTEQRDSAMYRCASMTGTGSNEQFFGPGTRLTVL.

The gene calls are TRBV19 and TRBJ2-7; D gene ambiguous. Germline-derived CDR1 and CDR2 are LNHDA and SQIVND (reference sequence). The CDR3 runs 15 residues. Trimming shortened V by 9 bases and J by 5 bases, and 23 bases separated the two germline ends. The CDR3 loop reads CASSSTSVGPHEQYF. Here the CDR3 DNA reads TGTGCCAGCTCGTCTACGTCGGTCGGTCCCCACGAGCAGTACTTC.

This chain uses TRBV6-6 with TRBJ1-6, with 7 bases that match TRBD1. Per germline, CDR1 MNHNY and CDR2 SVGAGI (reference sequence). V trimming: 7 bases; J trimming: 4 bases; junction bases outside the gene matches: 4. This CDR3 has 14 amino acids. The CDR3 reads CASNMGQYNSPLHF. The CDR3 coding sequence is TGTGCCAGCAACATGGGACAGTATAATTCACCCCTCCACTTT.

The chain uses TRBV2 and TRBJ1-6; TRBD1 might be the D (6 bases). Trimming removed 3 bases at V and 10 bases at J, with 19 bases between. The CDR3 has 16 amino acids. CDR1 and CDR2 from the germline V gene are SNHLY and FYNNEI. Here the CDR3 reads CASSERQGMLRSPLHF. The CDR3 coding sequence is TGTGCCAGCAGTGAGCGCCAGGGGATGTTGAGGTCACCCCTCCACTTT.

This chain links TRBV11-2 with TRBJ1-6; TRBD1 matches at 8 bases. CDR3 length: 15 residues. Trimming at V came to 7 bases and at J to 8 bases, leaving 10 bases not matched to a gene. Germline V gene data show CDR1 as SGHAT and CDR2 as FQNNGV. The CDR3 region is CASTPRTGRDSPLHF. For the CDR3, the DNA is TGTGCCAGCACGCCCCGGACAGGGAGGGATTCACCCCTCCACTTT.